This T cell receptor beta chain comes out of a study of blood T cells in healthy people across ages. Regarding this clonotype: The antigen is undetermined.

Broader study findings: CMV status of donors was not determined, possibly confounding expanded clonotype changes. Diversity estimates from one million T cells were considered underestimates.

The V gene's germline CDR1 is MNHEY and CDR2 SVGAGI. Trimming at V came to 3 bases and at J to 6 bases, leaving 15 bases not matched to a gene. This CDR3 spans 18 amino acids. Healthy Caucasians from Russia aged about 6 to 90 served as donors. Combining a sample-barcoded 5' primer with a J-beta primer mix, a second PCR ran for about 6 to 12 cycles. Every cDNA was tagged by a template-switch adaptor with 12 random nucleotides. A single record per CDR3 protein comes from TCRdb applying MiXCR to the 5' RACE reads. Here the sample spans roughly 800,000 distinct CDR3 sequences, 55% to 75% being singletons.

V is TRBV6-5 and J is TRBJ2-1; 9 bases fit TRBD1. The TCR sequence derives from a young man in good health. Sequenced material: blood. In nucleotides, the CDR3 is TGTGCCAGCAGTTATTCGGGCCTCGGACAGGGGCCCAGCAATGAGCAGTTCTTC. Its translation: CASSYSGLGQGPSNEQFF.